The clone carrying this TCR beta chain was counted a single time. The data originate from a study of T cells in localized non-small cell lung cancer. V was cut by 2 bases and J by 0 bases, with 19 bases left in between. Looked up from germline, CDR1 is SGHDT and CDR2 is YYEEEE. The CDR3 totals 18 residues. The assay was immunoSEQ multiplex PCR, and TCRdb's table has in-frame clones only and misses some. This sample has over 20,000 clones, with approximately 86% found just once. The chain is built from TRBV5-6 and TRBJ2-3; weak D call: TRBD1 (5 bases). The receptor was isolated from a female donor of 60 years or more with stage I lung adenocarcinoma. Source: peripheral blood, taken before any cancer treatment. The DNA for the CDR3 is TGTGCCAGCAGCTTCAGGGCCGAGGTTCTAACTAGCACAGATACGCAGTATTTT. This codes for CASSFRAEVLTSTDTQYF.